These 25 T cell receptor beta chains were sequenced from one sample in a study of post-analysis software for immune sequencing data. Broader study findings: Higher frequency in patients than in controls was seen for five TRBV segments, with TRBV5-6, TRBV5-1 and TRBV20-1 among them.

Antigen specificity for these receptors is unknown. Unique molecular identifiers were carried by the TCR beta cDNA libraries. TCRdb fed the PCR reads into MiXCR, producing one record per CDR3 protein. The sample includes hundreds of thousands of distinct CDR3 sequences, 30% of them seen just once. Sequencing was carried out using blood. The source of these receptors is a girl between 10 and 17 years old with multiple sclerosis.

The V and J genes are TRBV4-1 and TRBJ2-5; D may be TRBD2 (6 bases). The V and J ends lost 4 bases and 1 base respectively, with 25 bases between them. Germline V gives CDR1 MGHRA, CDR2 YSYEKL. This CDR3 region has 19 residues. The CDR3 bases are TGCGCCAGCAGCCTAGAGGGAGGAGATCTGTGGAAGATCCAAGAGACCCAGTACTTC. It yields the protein CASSLEGGDLWKIQETQYF.

This sequence joins TRBV28 and TRBJ2-7, with D possibly matching TRBD2 (6 bases). Germline CDR1 reads MDHEN; CDR2 reads SYDVKM. V gave up 11 bases and J gave up 3 bases, with 23 bases separating them. The CDR3 length is 15 residues. The CDR3 reads CASTRPGDGIYEQYF. In DNA, the CDR3 is TGTGCCTCAACTAGGCCGGGGGATGGAATCTACGAGCAGTACTTC.

V usage is TRBV20-1 and J usage is TRBJ1-2; 9 nucleotides line up with TRBD1. The CDR3 runs to 15 residues. Looked up from germline, CDR1 is DFQATT and CDR2 is SNEGSKA (reference sequence). V lost 6 bases to trimming and J lost 8 bases; unmatched junction nucleotides: 16. DNA for the CDR3: TGCAGTGCGCGAGACAGTAGACAGGGGGTTGAAGGCTACACCTTC. Its protein product is CSARDSRQGVEGYTF.

This clonotype showed up just a few times. The rearrangement uses TRBV2 and TRBJ2-7; TRBD2 aligns across 8 bases. The CDR3 has 14 amino acids. The V and J ends lost 5 bases and 2 bases, in that order; junction bases with no gene match: 5. CDR1 is SNHLY and CDR2 is FYNNEI in the germline V gene. CDR3 DNA sequence: TGTGCCAGCAGTAAGGAGCGGGGGACCTACGAGCAGTACTTC. This codes for CASSKERGTYEQYF.

V and J are TRBV7-2 and TRBJ2-1, with TRBD2 matching 13 bases. The CDR3 consists of 19 residues. Germline lookup yields CDR1 SGHTA and CDR2 FQGNSA. With 5 bases clipped from V and 6 bases from J, the junction kept 16 bases outside the gene matches. This CDR3 is CASSLNRLAGGPVPNEQFF. CDR3 DNA sequence: TGTGCCAGCAGCCTAAATCGACTAGCGGGGGGCCCGGTGCCCAATGAGCAGTTCTTC.

This clonotype was picked up many times. J is TRBJ2-5 and V is TRBV20-1; 12 bases align to TRBD2. Germline CDR1 reads DFQATT; CDR2 reads SNEGSKA (reference sequence). Trimming removed 1 base from V and 5 bases from J; junction bases left unmatched: 5. The CDR3 loop spans 15 amino acids. The CDR3 DNA reads as TGCAGTGCTAGAGCTAGCGGGGGGGCCTTGGAGACCCAGTACTTC. The encoded protein is CSARASGGALETQYF.

J is TRBJ2-7 and V is TRBV10-3; unclear D gene. The CDR3 spans 14 residues. Trimming shortened V by 0 bases and J by 2 bases, and 8 bases separated the two germline ends. In germline, CDR1 is ENHRY, CDR2 SYGVKD. CDR3 DNA sequence: TGTGCCATCAGTGAGTCGGGCACCCCCTACGAGCAGTACTTC. This gives the protein CAISESGTPYEQYF.

This clonotype was seen only a few times. The DNA for the CDR3 is TGCAGTGCTAGAGCTTGGGGGTTCTCCCAGCCCCAGCATTTT. It is translated as CSARAWGFSQPQHF. V and J are TRBV20-1 and TRBJ1-5, with D possibly TRBD1 on 5 matching bases. This CDR3 region has 14 residues. Germline CDR1 is DFQATT and CDR2 is SNEGSKA (reference sequence). V gave up 1 base and J gave up 7 bases, with 14 bases separating them.

This clonotype was seen a few times. V usage is TRBV12-3 or TRBV12-4 and J usage is TRBJ2-7; perhaps TRBD1 as D (6 bases). Trimming stripped 6 bases from V and 7 bases from J, with 16 bases between. The CDR3 spans 13 residues. CDR3 DNA: TGTGCCAGCAGCCTCCAGGGGCTGGGGGAGCAGTACTTC. Its translation: CASSLQGLGEQYF.

This clonotype showed up just a few times. The chain is built from TRBV18 and TRBJ2-5; possibly TRBD2 for D (6 bases). The ends were cut back, 0 bases at V and 5 bases at J, with 10 bases in the middle. Germline loops: CDR1 KGHSH, CDR2 LQKENI. The CDR3 consists of 14 residues. The CDR3 coding sequence is TGTGCCAGCTCACCACCGATTAGCGGCGAGACCCAGTACTTC. This sequence encodes CASSPPISGETQYF.

This clonotype was detected a few times. V and J are TRBV21-1 and TRBJ2-5; the D call in the table, TRBD1, was not verified against the DNA. The better agreement between TRBJ2-7 and the DNA end casts doubt on the J call. TRBV21-1 is classified as a pseudogene. This CDR3 comprises 15 residues. CDR3 sequence: CASSKRQWRGGEQYF. In DNA form, the CDR3 reads TGTGCCAGCAGCAAAAGACAGTGGCGAGGGGGCGAGCAGTACTTC.

The CDR3 DNA is TGCAGCGCAGGACAGGGGGCCCAAGAGACCCAGTACTTC. Its protein is CSAGQGAQETQYF. The J gene is TRBJ2-5, the V gene TRBV29-1; 11 nucleotides line up with TRBD1. The length of the CDR3 is 13 residues. Germline loops: CDR1 SQVTM, CDR2 ANQGSEA. The trim removed 7 bases at V and 1 base at J, leaving 2 bases unmatched.

The V and J genes are TRBV5-1 and TRBJ2-1; D possibly corresponds to TRBD1 (6 bases). Germline V gives CDR1 SGHRS, CDR2 YFSETQ. This CDR3 has 16 residues. Trimming removed 0 bases at V and 7 bases at J, with 17 bases between. For the CDR3, the DNA is TGCGCCAGCAGCTTGGCCATCAATCAGGGGAAGAATGAGCAGTTCTTC. It specifies CASSLAINQGKNEQFF.

This clonotype was seen only a few times. The chain carries TRBV27 and TRBJ2-5; TRBD1 aligns across 8 bases. Germline CDR1 is MNHEY and CDR2 is SMNVEV (reference sequence). The ends lost 4 bases at V and 1 base at J; junction bases unmatched: 5. This CDR3 region has 15 residues. The CDR3 loop is CASSSNRGTQETQYF. DNA for the CDR3: TGTGCCAGCAGTTCTAACAGGGGGACCCAAGAGACCCAGTACTTC.

This clonotype was seen only a few times. The chain joins TRBV7-8 to TRBJ2-1; unclear D gene. The CDR3 covers 14 residues. Germline CDR1 reads SGHVS; CDR2 reads FQNEAQ. The V gene lost 7 bases and the J gene lost 0 bases, with 10 bases spanning the gap. The CDR3 is CASTPPSSYNEQFF. CDR3 nucleotides: TGTGCCAGCACCCCACCAAGCTCCTACAATGAGCAGTTCTTC.

A remark on this clonotype: A much larger clone is a single base away; this may be a read error. The V call is TRBV29-1, the J call TRBJ2-7; D might be TRBD2 (5 bases). The germline gives CDR1 SQVTM, CDR2 ANQGSEA. This CDR3 contains 14 residues. The CDR3 DNA reads as TGCGGCGTTGAAGATGAGCGGCGGGCCCTCGGGCAGTACTTC. This gives the protein CGVEDERRALGQYF.

This clonotype was counted a few times. The chain uses TRBV28 and TRBJ2-1; D uncertain. Germline values: CDR1 MDHEN, CDR2 SYDVKM. V was pared by 5 bases and J by 5 bases, with 13 bases between. The CDR3 totals 14 residues. This CDR3 reads CASSESDPNNEQFF. As DNA, the CDR3 is TGTGCCAGCAGTGAAAGCGACCCGAACAATGAGCAGTTCTTC.

The chain has TRBV20-1 and TRBJ2-2, with a possible D match to TRBD1 (6 bases). This CDR3 is built from 16 residues. Germline V lookup: CDR1 DFQATT, CDR2 SNEGSKA (reference sequence). The germline V and J ends were trimmed by 1 base and 0 bases, with 12 bases remaining between them. CDR3 in amino acids: CSARVRTAANTGELFF. CDR3 nucleotide sequence: TGCAGTGCTAGAGTCAGGACAGCAGCGAACACCGGGGAGCTGTTTTTT.

As regards this clonotype: With a much larger clone just one base away, this may be a read error. J is TRBJ2-1 and V is TRBV29-1; the D is unclear. The V gene lost 4 bases and the J gene lost 13 bases, with 14 bases spanning the gap. Per the germline V gene, CDR1 is SQVTM and CDR2 is ANQGSEA. This CDR3 has 11 residues. In nucleotides, the CDR3 is TGCAGCGTTGGAGGAGCAGAGACCCAGTTCTTC. Translation: CSVGGAETQFF.

This clonotype was picked up a small number of times. V usage is TRBV20-1 and J usage is TRBJ2-6; the D gene is possibly TRBD2 (6 bases). Germline values: CDR1 DFQATT, CDR2 SNEGSKA (reference sequence). The length of the CDR3 is 15 residues. V lost 0 bases to trimming and J lost 2 bases, with 8 bases between them. The CDR3 loop reads CSARERGTGANVLTF. DNA for the CDR3: TGCAGTGCTAGAGAGCGCGGGACTGGGGCCAACGTCCTGACTTTC.

This clonotype has a handful of counts. The rearrangement joins TRBV27 to TRBJ2-1, with 9 bases fitting TRBD2. Germline trimming cut 4 bases from V and 4 bases from J; bases unmatched to any gene: 5. Germline loops: CDR1 MNHEY, CDR2 SMNVEV (reference sequence). The CDR3 sequence is 15 residues long. The CDR3 reads CASSSGLAIYNEQFF. DNA of the CDR3: TGTGCCAGCAGTTCCGGACTAGCGATATACAATGAGCAGTTCTTC.

This chain links TRBV6-1 with TRBJ1-2; 10 nucleotides match TRBD1. In germline, CDR1 is MNHNS, CDR2 SASEGT. CDR3 length equals 15 residues. V was clipped by 2 bases and J by 4 bases; unmatched bases: 4. The CDR3 sequence is CASSERTGGPYGYTF. The CDR3 coding sequence is TGTGCCAGCAGTGAAAGGACAGGGGGACCCTATGGCTACACCTTC.

This clonotype was counted only a few times. For the CDR3, the DNA is TGCAGTGCGCGAGTATTGGCAGGGGGCATAGCTGGGGCCAACGTCCTGACTTTC. Translated, it gives CSARVLAGGIAGANVLTF. The chain is built from TRBV20-1 and TRBJ2-6; 8 nucleotides agree with TRBD1. In germline, CDR1 is DFQATT, CDR2 SNEGSKA (reference sequence). V trimming: 6 bases; J trimming: 2 bases; junction bases outside the gene matches: 15. The CDR3 spans 18 residues.

V and J are TRBV29-1 and TRBJ2-5, with D possibly being TRBD1 or TRBD2 (5 bases each). The ends were cut back, 0 bases at V and 5 bases at J, with 16 bases in the middle. CDR3 size: 15 residues. The germline V gene encodes CDR1 SQVTM and CDR2 ANQGSEA. CDR3 DNA: TGCAGCGTTGAAGATCCCGGGACCGGACTGGAGACCCAGTACTTC. It codes for CSVEDPGTGLETQYF.

This clonotype has more than one count but fewer than ten. J is TRBJ2-4 and V is TRBV5-1; the match to TRBD1 covers 11 bases. J gave up 12 bases and V 0 bases, and 2 bases lay outside the gene matches. The CDR3 has 13 residues. Germline V gene data show CDR1 as SGHRS and CDR2 as YFSETQ. CDR3 nucleotide sequence: TGCGCCAGCAGCTTGGAAGGACAGGGGGCTCAGTACTTC. This gives the protein CASSLEGQGAQYF.